This T cell receptor beta chain was sequenced in a study of OX40 agonist ivuxolimab in advanced cancers. At the level of the study: Therapy given before enrollment (anti-PD-1, anti-PD-L1 or anti-CTLA-4) was allowed, and approximately 40% had some. Partial responses occurred in three patients (one hepatocellular carcinoma, two cutaneous melanoma).

Clones were sequenced by immunoSEQ multiplex PCR, and TCRdb holds only the in-frame ones, with some missing. Of about 20,000 clones listed, 70% to 90% were seen once; the top ten hold 16%. The CDR3 contains 13 residues. The germline CDR1 and CDR2 sequences are ENHRY and SYGVKD. Trimming shortened V by 10 bases and J by 0 bases, and 10 bases separated the two germline ends. The sequencing here drew on CD4+ or CD8+ T cells sorted from blood, taken in a trial of the OX40 agonist ivuxolimab. This clonotype was obtained from an adult with an advanced solid tumor such as melanoma, head and neck, liver or kidney cancer. The V and J genes are TRBV10-3 and TRBJ1-3; perhaps TRBD1 as D (5 bases). In nucleotides, the CDR3 is TGTGCCACCTCTGACAGCTCTGGAAACACCATATATTTT. Translation gives CATSDSSGNTIYF.